Each of the 6 T cell receptor beta chains below was sequenced from the same sample in a study of regulatory T cells in long-lasting Graves disease. Library construction for TCR beta used iRepertoire HTBI primers and Arm-PCR of CDR3 regions. A single record per CDR3 protein comes from TCRdb applying MiXCR to the multiplex PCR reads. The sample records fewer than 350,000 distinct CDR3 sequences, approximately 20% being singletons. The time point here: newly diagnosed GD, antithyroid drugs for less than 3 months. The TCR library was made from RNA that had been extracted from PBMCs in TRIzol. The sample was peripheral blood mononuclear cells (PBMCs), taken at new diagnosis, from a patient treated with antithyroid drugs. The receptors here all came from a female donor with Graves disease.

The genes are TRBV28 and TRBJ2-7; D is possibly TRBD1 (5 bases). Germline lookup yields CDR1 MDHEN and CDR2 SYDVKM. The CDR3 is 13 amino acids. V was shortened by 5 bases and J by 5 bases, with 13 bases between the two germline ends. This chain's CDR3 is CASSRTTVDEQYF. The DNA for the CDR3 is TGTGCCAGCAGTCGGACGACAGTAGACGAGCAGTACTTC.

This clonotype appeared many times. The chain uses TRBV19 and TRBJ1-1; the D gene is possibly TRBD1 (5 bases). CDR3 size: 14 residues. In germline, CDR1 is LNHDA, CDR2 SQIVND (reference sequence). Between the trimmed V and J ends, which lost 8 bases and 1 base, there was a span of 14 bases. The CDR3 sequence is CASGQQATNTEAFF. In nucleotides, the CDR3 is TGTGCCAGTGGACAACAGGCGACGAACACTGAAGCTTTCTTT.

The chain couples TRBV10-2 to TRBJ1-4; the D is unclear. Trimming removed 4 bases at V and 4 bases at J, with 4 bases between. The CDR3 sequence is 12 residues long. Germline assignment: CDR1 WSHSY and CDR2 SAAADI. The CDR3 region has the DNA TGCGCCAGCAGTGTCAGTAATGAAAAACTGTTTTTT. It specifies CASSVSNEKLFF.

In this sample, this clonotype turned up a few times. The V call is TRBV28, the J call TRBJ2-1; 7 bases align to TRBD2. From germline, CDR1 is MDHEN and CDR2 SYDVKM. V was pared by 5 bases and J by 7 bases, with 14 bases of the junction left unmatched. This CDR3 region has 16 residues. CDR3 region: CASSPRLAVKGNEQFF. In DNA, the CDR3 is TGTGCCAGCAGTCCCCGACTAGCTGTCAAAGGGAATGAGCAGTTCTTC.

This clonotype was detected ten times or more. The chain is built from TRBV12-3 or TRBV12-4 and TRBJ1-2; weak D call: TRBD1 (6 bases). The V gene lost 2 bases and the J gene lost 5 bases, with 12 bases spanning the gap. The CDR3 length is 14 residues. CDR3 residues: CASSLRRGGYGYTF. As DNA, the CDR3 is TGTGCCAGCAGTTTAAGAAGGGGGGGATATGGCTACACCTTC.

A few counts support this clonotype. The rearrangement links TRBV6-1 to TRBJ1-1, with no clear D. CDR1 MNHNS and CDR2 SASEGT come from the germline V gene. This CDR3 has 13 amino acids. The CDR3 region has the DNA TGTAAAACGCACACATCCCTTAACACTGAAGCTTTCTTT. Translating gives CKTHTSLNTEAFF.